These 28 T cell receptor beta chains were all obtained from the same sample, sequenced in a study of follicular helper T cells after annual influenza vaccination (TCRdb year 2017). The time point label, read with the paper, signifies: 2015-2016 season, 7 days after influenza vaccination. Receptor libraries were prepared by the immunoSEQ multiplex PCR assay. TCRdb holds this immuneACCESS table with in-frame rearrangements only. Some clones are missing; in checked studies, unresolved V genes explain under half, and the rest has no known cause. The sample table holds just over 7,000 clones, of which roughly 83% were seen once. The ten largest clonotypes hold 1.5% to 2% of the sample. Sequencing was performed on CXCR5+ CD38- circulating T follicular helper cells from blood, taken 7 days after influenza vaccination. The cell subset or site label, read with the paper, signifies: circulating Tfh, non-naive CD4+CXCR5+PD-1+ (ICOS+CD38+ or ICOS-CD38-). The receptors were gathered from an adult who received the influenza vaccine.

V and J are TRBV7-9 and TRBJ2-3, with D hard to call. This CDR3 region has 14 residues. V was cut by 3 bases and J by 2 bases, with 9 bases left in between. Per germline, CDR1 SEHNR and CDR2 FQNEAQ (reference sequence). The CDR3 region is CASSFERPTDTQYF. The DNA of the CDR3 is TGTGCCAGCAGCTTTGAGAGGCCCACAGATACGCAGTATTTT. The full variable domain, in which reference TRBV7-9 and TRBJ2-3 provide the parts outside the CDR3, is DTGVSQNPRHKITKRGQNVTFRCDPISEHNRLYWYRQTLGQGPEFLTYFQNEAQLEKSRLLSDRFSAERPKGSFSTLEIQRTEQGDSAMYLCASSFERPTDTQYFGPGTRLTVL.

The CDR3 loop reads CASSRDSSPFF. In DNA, the CDR3 is TGTGCCAGCAGCCGGGACTCATCTCCGTTCTTC. This chain connects TRBV2 to TRBJ2-1; maybe TRBD2 (6 bases). V was trimmed by 6 bases and J by 15 bases, leaving 15 bases between them. The CDR3 is 11 residues long. Germline loops: CDR1 SNHLY, CDR2 FYNNEI.

The chain couples TRBV30 to TRBJ1-3; no firm D call. V was pared by 5 bases and J by 3 bases, with 8 bases between. CDR1 is GTSNPN and CDR2 is SVGIG in the germline V gene (reference sequence). The CDR3 extends over 12 amino acids. The DNA of the CDR3 is TGTGCCTGGCTACCGATTGGAAACACCATATATTTT. It yields the protein CAWLPIGNTIYF.

The chain carries TRBV30 and TRBJ2-7, with a tentative D call TRBD2 (7 bases). Germline loops: CDR1 GTSNPN, CDR2 SVGIG (reference sequence). The ends were cut back, 0 bases at V and 2 bases at J, with 11 bases in the middle. The CDR3 runs 14 residues. The CDR3 protein is CAWSVSGGPYEQYF. The CDR3 region has the DNA TGTGCCTGGAGTGTCTCGGGGGGCCCCTACGAGCAGTACTTC.

This clone was detected only once. V gene TRBV4-1 combines with J gene TRBJ2-1; 8 bases fit TRBD2. The CDR3 is 13 amino acids. J lost 14 bases, V lost 0 bases, and 6 bases had no gene match. Germline V gene sequence: CDR1 MGHRA, CDR2 YSYEKL. DNA of the CDR3: TGCGCCAGCAGCCAAGACCGGGAGGGCCGGGAGTTCTTC. Protein sequence: CASSQDREGREFF.

This clone was observed once. The genes are TRBV5-1 and TRBJ2-3; 14 bases agree with TRBD2. Per the germline V gene, CDR1 is SGHRS and CDR2 is YFSETQ. CDR3 size: 21 residues. V trimming: 0 bases; J trimming: 0 bases; junction bases outside the gene matches: 12. CDR3 DNA: TGCGCCAGCAGCTTGGGATTAGGAGGACTAGCGGGAGGCCATAGCACAGATACGCAGTATTTT. This translates into CASSLGLGGLAGGHSTDTQYF.

This clone was counted a few times. The rearrangement links TRBV19 to TRBJ1-4; D may be TRBD1 (6 bases). Between the trimmed V and J ends, which lost 5 bases and 5 bases, there was a span of 12 bases. The CDR3 spans 14 residues. Looked up from germline, CDR1 is LNHDA and CDR2 is SQIVND (reference sequence). DNA of the CDR3: TGTGCCAGTAGTCCCACAGGGAAAAATGAAAAACTGTTTTTT. It translates to CASSPTGKNEKLFF. The complete variable domain, with remaining parts taken from reference TRBV19 and TRBJ1-4, reads DGGITQSPKYLFRKEGQNVTLSCEQNLNHDAMYWYRQDPGQGLRLIYYSQIVNDFQKGDIAEGYSVSREKKESFPLTVTSAQKNPTAFYLCASSPTGKNEKLFFGSGTQLSVL.

This rearrangement joins TRBV6-6 to TRBJ2-7, with 9 nucleotides matching TRBD1. The V gene end was trimmed by 4 bases and the J gene end by 7 bases; junction bases not matched to a gene: 5. The V gene's germline CDR1 is MNHNY and CDR2 SVGAGI (reference sequence). The CDR3 length is 13 residues. CDR3 loop: CASSSQGAGEQYF. The CDR3 DNA follows: TGTGCCAGCAGTTCACAGGGGGCGGGGGAGCAGTACTTC.

The chain combines TRBV18 with TRBJ2-2; no clear D. The CDR3 runs to 14 residues. Germline lookup yields CDR1 KGHSH and CDR2 LQKENI. The V end was cut by 6 bases, the J end by 2 bases, with 10 bases between. The CDR3 spells CASSLQQNTGELFF. The CDR3 nucleotides read TGTGCCAGCTCCCTACAACAAAACACCGGGGAGCTGTTTTTT.

Only one count was recorded for this clone. This sequence joins TRBV29-1 and TRBJ1-2, with D perhaps TRBD1 (6 bases). V was shortened by 0 bases and J by 8 bases, with 13 bases between the two germline ends. Germline V CDR1 and CDR2: SQVTM, ANQGSEA. The CDR3 has 13 residues. The CDR3 sequence is CSVEDRNRAGYTF. CDR3 sequence (DNA): TGCAGCGTTGAAGATCGTAACAGGGCGGGCTACACCTTC.

The V gene is TRBV29-1, the J gene TRBJ2-3; tentatively, D is TRBD1 (6 bases). V lost 0 bases and J lost 15, with 13 bases in between. The CDR3 has 11 amino acids. CDR1 and CDR2 (germline): SQVTM, ANQGSEA. The CDR3 is CSVEDRGVHYF. The DNA of the CDR3 is TGCAGCGTTGAAGACAGGGGAGTTCATTATTTT.

The chain links TRBV15 to TRBJ2-3, with 8 positions matching TRBD2. Germline CDR1 LNHNV, CDR2 YYDKDF (reference sequence). The CDR3 covers 16 residues. With V trimmed by 1 base and J by 1 base, 4 bases remained unmatched. CDR3 protein: CATSRGISGGTDTQYF. The DNA for the CDR3 is TGTGCCACCAGCAGAGGCATTAGCGGGGGCACAGATACGCAGTATTTT.

V and J are TRBV5-1 and TRBJ1-2; maybe TRBD1 (6 bases). Germline V CDR1 and CDR2: SGHRS, YFSETQ. V gave up 7 bases and J gave up 2 bases, with 18 bases separating them. The CDR3 totals 15 residues. CDR3 sequence reads: CASAPTGTANYGYTF. As DNA, the CDR3 is TGCGCCAGCGCCCCTACAGGGACGGCCAACTATGGCTACACCTTC.

The V and J genes are TRBV10-2 and TRBJ1-2; 8 nucleotides align to TRBD1. The CDR3 runs to 13 residues. The V segment lost 3 bases and the J segment 8 bases; nucleotides outside the gene matches: 5. The germline CDR1 and CDR2 sequences are WSHSY and SAAADI. This chain's CDR3 is CASSDRDRRGYTF. CDR3 DNA: TGCGCCAGCAGTGACCGGGACAGGAGGGGCTACACCTTC.

The rearrangement uses TRBV10-1 and TRBJ1-5; 8 bases are a match to TRBD1. Trimming cost V 10 bases and J 3 bases; bases outside gene matches: 11. The germline V gene has CDR1 WNHNN and CDR2 SYGVQD (reference sequence). The CDR3 has 15 amino acids. CDR3 coding DNA: TGCGCCACTCACCCTAGGACAGGGATCAATCAGCCCCAGCATTTT. It codes for CATHPRTGINQPQHF.

The chain uses TRBV2 and TRBJ2-1; D remains ambiguous. The ends were cut back, 8 bases at V and 8 bases at J, with 10 bases in the middle. The germline V gene has CDR1 SNHLY and CDR2 FYNNEI. This CDR3 region has 11 residues. The CDR3 spells CASSVSHEQFF. The CDR3 DNA sequence: TGTGCCAGCTCTGTCTCCCATGAGCAGTTCTTC.

CDR3 protein: CASRRLGQKNEQFF. CDR3 sequence (DNA): TGTGCCAGCAGGAGACTCGGACAGAAGAATGAGCAGTTCTTC. The chain uses TRBV27 and TRBJ2-1; D possibly corresponds to TRBD1 (6 bases). V was cut by 6 bases and J by 7 bases, with 16 bases left in between. Germline V gene sequence: CDR1 MNHEY, CDR2 SMNVEV (reference sequence). The length of the CDR3 is 14 residues.

V and J are TRBV9 and TRBJ2-1; 11 nucleotides line up with TRBD2. CDR3 length equals 17 residues. With V trimmed by 3 bases and J by 7 bases, 12 bases remained unmatched. Germline values: CDR1 SGDLS, CDR2 YYNGEE. The CDR3 nucleotides read TGTGCCAGCAGCGGTGCTAGCGGGAGGAATAGGCTTAATGAGCAGTTCTTC. Protein: CASSGASGRNRLNEQFF.

This clone showed up just a few times. V is TRBV5-4 and J is TRBJ2-7; 7 bases align to TRBD1. The germline gives CDR1 SGHNT, CDR2 YYREEE (reference sequence). The ends lost 0 bases at V and 0 bases at J; junction bases unmatched: 6. The CDR3 totals 16 residues. CDR3 sequence reads: CASSLVVGGLSYEQYF. The CDR3 DNA reads as TGTGCCAGCAGCTTGGTAGTAGGGGGCCTCTCCTACGAGCAGTACTTC.

This clone was recorded only once. CDR3 bases: TGCGCCAGCAGCAAAACAGGGGGTGACACCGGGGAGCTGTTTTTT. Translated: CASSKTGGDTGELFF. This chain joins TRBV10-1 and TRBJ2-2; 8 bases fit TRBD1. This CDR3 comprises 15 residues. Trimming removed 6 bases from V and 3 bases from J; junction bases left unmatched: 6. In germline, CDR1 is WNHNN, CDR2 SYGVQD (reference sequence).

This chain uses TRBV2 with TRBJ1-2; D gene unclear. This CDR3 spans 13 amino acids. In germline, CDR1 is SNHLY, CDR2 FYNNEI. Trimming cost V 2 bases and J 5 bases, with 9 bases left between them. The CDR3 sequence is CASSELGLYGYTF. The CDR3 DNA reads as TGTGCCAGCAGTGAATTGGGTTTGTATGGCTACACCTTC.

V usage is TRBV10-3 and J usage is TRBJ2-4; 8 bases agree with TRBD1. The V gene's germline CDR1 is ENHRY and CDR2 SYGVKD. J lost 7 bases, V lost 2 bases, and 10 bases had no gene match. This CDR3 has 16 amino acids. The DNA of the CDR3 is TGTGCCATCAGTGAGGATCTCAGGGGGCTGAGGAACATTCAGTACTTC. This codes for CAISEDLRGLRNIQYF.

CDR3 residues: CASSLPRGETQYF. As DNA, the CDR3 is TGTGCCAGCAGCTTACCTAGAGGGGAGACCCAGTACTTC. V usage is TRBV5-4 and J usage is TRBJ2-5; TRBD2 might be the D (5 bases). The CDR3 extends over 13 amino acids. Trimming removed 2 bases from V and 5 bases from J, with 10 bases in between. CDR1 and CDR2 from the germline V gene are SGHNT and YYREEE (reference sequence).

This clone was counted only a few times. The gene calls are TRBV18 and TRBJ1-1, with 9 bases lining up with TRBD1. The CDR3 totals 14 residues. Germline values: CDR1 KGHSH, CDR2 LQKENI. Losses at the gene ends were 6 bases for V and 0 bases for J; bases not matched to a gene: 2. The DNA for the CDR3 is TGTGCCAGCTCGCGACAGGGGGTGAACACTGAAGCTTTCTTT. This translates into CASSRQGVNTEAFF.

The chain employs TRBV7-2 and TRBJ2-7, with D tentatively TRBD1 or TRBD2 (5 bases each). This CDR3 contains 15 residues. The germline gives CDR1 SGHTA, CDR2 FQGNSA. The V end was cut by 5 bases, the J end by 1 base, with 15 bases between. CDR3 in DNA: TGTGCCAGCAGCCAGGGACCTCTCCCATCCTACGAGCAGTACTTC. Translation gives CASSQGPLPSYEQYF.

The J gene is TRBJ1-1, the V gene TRBV27, with TRBD1 matching over 7 bases. The CDR3 is 13 amino acids. CDR1 is MNHEY, CDR2 SMNVEV, per germline (reference sequence). J lost 4 bases, V lost 5 bases, and 4 bases had no gene match. The CDR3 spells CASSINRGTEAFF. DNA of the CDR3: TGTGCCAGCAGTATAAACAGGGGCACTGAAGCTTTCTTT.

The CDR3 DNA follows: TGTGCCAGCAGTTCCCCGGGGGGTCCCTACGAGCAGTACTTC. It translates to CASSSPGGPYEQYF. The chain carries TRBV28 and TRBJ2-7; 7 bases align to TRBD2. The length of the CDR3 is 14 residues. Trimming removed 4 bases from V and 2 bases from J; junction bases left unmatched: 5. Germline lookup yields CDR1 MDHEN and CDR2 SYDVKM.

This clone appeared once. The V and J genes are TRBV5-4 and TRBJ2-1; D gene unclear. CDR1 and CDR2 from the germline V gene are SGHNT and YYREEE (reference sequence). The CDR3 consists of 14 residues. V was clipped by 4 bases and J by 5 bases, with 13 bases between them. CDR3 coding DNA: TGTGCCAGCAGCCCCACTCCGATAGACAATGAGCAGTTCTTC. Encoded protein: CASSPTPIDNEQFF.